This T cell receptor beta chain stems from a study of T-cell memory formation after mild COVID-19 (dated by TCRdb to the early 2020s). Concerning the study at large: TCR sequence clusters from the two donors were largely donor specific. In two donors, T-cell clones that expanded and contracted after mild COVID-19 were followed by sequencing TCRalpha and TCRbeta repertoires longitudinally. Two young, previously healthy adult volunteers, one female and one male, were included in the cohort.

The instrument given in TCRdb is Illumina NovaSeq 6000. TCRalpha and TCRbeta cDNA libraries were built by 5'RACE with constant-segment primers, adding sample barcodes and unique molecular identifiers. Trizol reagent was used to extract RNA from every sample. Libraries were amplified in two PCR steps, with a second sample barcode and Illumina TruSeq adapters added in the second step. Sequencing of the libraries was done on an Illumina NovaSeq, producing 2 x 150 bp paired-end reads. The study's processing was this. With migec v1.2.7, reads were demultiplexed and then collapsed into UMI-guided consensus sequences. Using mixcr v2.1.11, UMI consensuses were aligned to TRA and TRB V and J templates and then assembled into clonotypes. Expanded or contracted clonotypes were those called significant by both edgeR and NoisET, with noise models trained on biological replicates. For edgeR calls, the cutoffs were a false discovery rate-adjusted p below 0.01 and a log2 fold-change threshold of 1. PCA with hierarchical clustering of max-normalized trajectories of the 1000 most abundant clonotypes was used as exploratory dynamics analysis. The CD4 or CD8 phenotype of responding clones was assigned using the separately sequenced CD4+ and CD8+ repertoires. TCRdb redid the processing of the public reads, applying fastp at Q25 and MiXCR, and retained in-frame beta chains. Rows with a matching CDR3 protein are joined into one entry that keeps the most common DNA and genes. None of the V and J calls come from the authors' own analysis; TCRdb made them. Across this sample there are around 500,000 distinct CDR3 sequences, with roughly 18% seen only once. Clones ranked in the top ten supply around an eighth of the sample.

The research as a whole found: Contracting CD4+ clones were found mainly in CM and EM memory subsets, while CD8+ clones were enriched in EMRA. Clones that contracted from day 15 to 85 showed balanced CD4/CD8 phenotypes, whereas a second wave of clones that expanded from day 15 to 37 leaned towards CD4+. Whether the second-wave clones peaking on day 37 were SARS-CoV-2 specific was not confirmed. Some responding clones were found in pre-infection memory, which suggests that pre-existing cross-reactive memory T cells took part in the SARS-CoV-2 response. The study covered only a couple of mild cases, and larger cohorts including severe cases with pre-infection samples were considered necessary.

Notes on this clonotype: What this receptor recognizes is not known. There are no base qualities to consult, and no much larger clone falls within one base.

The CDR3, from cysteine to phenylalanine, totals 15 residues. The retained sequence is limited to the CDR3, 45 bases, with the frame set at the first base. The CDR1 and CDR2 encoded by the germline V gene are SNHLY and FYNNEI. V is clipped by 11 bases and J by 2 bases, and the sequence between their germline boundaries is 21 bases long. PBMCs were isolated by Ficoll-Paque density gradient centrifugation. The chain uses TRBV2 and TRBJ2-5, and possibly TRBD1, on 6 matching bases. The material sequenced was PBMCs or a T cell subset sorted from them (not recorded which). The receptor was derived from an adult woman who had mild COVID-19 (a few samples of this study predate the infection). The sample titles of this study are shuffled in the database, so cell type and time point are left out; the donor was told from shared clones. Here the CDR3 is given as CASRGHGQPQETQYF. The DNA sequence is TGTGCCTCCCGAGGTCATGGACAGCCACAAGAGACCCAGTACTTC. The variable domain in full, with residues beyond the CDR3 obtained from the reference TRBV2 and TRBJ2-5 genes, is EPEVTQTPSHQVTQMGQEVILRCVPISNHLYFYWYRQILGQKVEFLVSFYNNEISEKSEIFDDQFSVERPDGSNFTLKIRSTKLEDSAMYFCASRGHGQPQETQYFGPGTRLLVL.